The 6 T cell receptor beta chains presented below share a single source sample, sequenced in a study of blood T cell repertoires in COVID-19. Libraries were prepared by immunoSEQ multiplex PCR; TCRdb keeps only in-frame clonotypes and omits some of them. Of under 200,000 clones in the sample, around 89% were seen once. The sample comprised peripheral blood. All receptors come from a man over 45 who had recovered from COVID-19.

The table lists this clone with a count of one. This chain links TRBV18 with TRBJ1-2; D unresolved. The CDR3 contains 15 residues. The germline V and J ends were trimmed by 3 bases and 5 bases, with 16 bases remaining between them. Looked up from germline, CDR1 is KGHSH and CDR2 is LQKENI. This chain's CDR3 is CASSPARASGYGYTF. Written as DNA, the CDR3 is TGTGCCAGCTCACCCGCTCGGGCCTCGGGGTATGGCTACACCTTC.

The chain joins TRBV19 to TRBJ1-2; no clear D gene. Trimming shortened V by 5 bases and J by 0 bases, and 7 bases separated the two germline ends. The V gene's germline CDR1 is LNHDA and CDR2 SQIVND (reference sequence). The CDR3 extends over 13 amino acids. The CDR3 region is CASSAAPNYGYTF. CDR3 nucleotide sequence: TGTGCCAGTAGTGCGGCGCCTAACTATGGCTACACCTTC.

The chain carries TRBV6-5 and TRBJ2-1; tentative D call: TRBD2 (6 bases). CDR1 MNHEY and CDR2 SVGAGI come from the germline V gene. Trimming removed 5 bases from V and 4 bases from J, with 9 bases in between. The CDR3 is 13 amino acids. The CDR3 DNA follows: TGTGCCAGCAGTCAGGGACTTTACAATGAGCAGTTCTTC. It yields the protein CASSQGLYNEQFF.

This chain connects TRBV6-2 or TRBV6-3 to TRBJ2-1, with 8 positions matching TRBD2. V lost 7 bases and J lost 9; bases outside the gene matches: 20. In germline, CDR1 is MNHEY, CDR2 SVGEGT. The CDR3 consists of 17 residues. Here the CDR3 reads CASNPDYREGLKSEQFF. In DNA, the CDR3 is TGTGCCAGCAACCCGGACTATCGGGAGGGCCTTAAAAGTGAGCAGTTCTTC.

The rearrangement links TRBV27 to TRBJ2-7; 7 bases line up with TRBD2. Trimming took 5 bases from V and 7 from J; bases not matched to a gene: 20. Germline CDR1 MNHEY, CDR2 SMNVEV (reference sequence). CDR3 length: 17 amino acids. The CDR3 loop reads CASSPLILEGGPLEQYF. CDR3 in DNA: TGTGCCAGCAGTCCCTTGATTTTGGAGGGAGGGCCGTTAGAGCAGTACTTC.

CDR3 in amino acids: CASSLYRGLGTGELFF. The CDR3 coding sequence is TGTGCCAGCAGCCTCTACAGGGGGCTCGGCACCGGGGAGCTGTTTTTT. This sequence joins TRBV7-2 and TRBJ2-2, with TRBD1 matching 9 bases. The CDR3 totals 16 residues. The germline gives CDR1 SGHTA, CDR2 FQGNSA. The trim removed 5 bases at V and 4 bases at J, leaving 8 bases unmatched.